This T cell receptor (beta chain) stems from a study of T cells after yellow fever vaccination. About the research overall: Some fractions had low cell numbers, and these were prepared with SMART-Seq v4 Ultra Low Input. Study-level findings and limits: The secondary T-cell response peaked on day 5, not day 15, but was weaker. Abundant clonotypes from the bulk population could contaminate FACS-sorted repertoires. Boosting was followed by the reappearance of most primary-vaccination clones (approximately 95% CD4, roughly 90% CD8).

This clonotype was seen at least ten times. Antigen specificity is unknown. TCRdb reprocessed the 5' RACE reads via MiXCR and lists one record per CDR3 protein. The sample has a few hundred thousand distinct CDR3 sequences; around 4.5% are singletons. This TCR was sampled from a man aged 18 to 30 who received the YFV17D yellow fever vaccine. Sequencing used PBMCs, obtained 15 days after the yellow fever booster vaccination.

The CDR3 loop reads CATSSGGPPAAEAFF. The CDR3 DNA sequence: TGTGCCACCAGCAGCGGAGGGCCCCCAGCAGCTGAAGCTTTCTTT. The gene calls are TRBV15 and TRBJ1-1; no clear D gene. Trimming pared 3 bases from V and 6 bases from J, leaving 17 bases between. The CDR3 has 15 amino acids. The germline V gene has CDR1 LNHNV and CDR2 YYDKDF (reference sequence).